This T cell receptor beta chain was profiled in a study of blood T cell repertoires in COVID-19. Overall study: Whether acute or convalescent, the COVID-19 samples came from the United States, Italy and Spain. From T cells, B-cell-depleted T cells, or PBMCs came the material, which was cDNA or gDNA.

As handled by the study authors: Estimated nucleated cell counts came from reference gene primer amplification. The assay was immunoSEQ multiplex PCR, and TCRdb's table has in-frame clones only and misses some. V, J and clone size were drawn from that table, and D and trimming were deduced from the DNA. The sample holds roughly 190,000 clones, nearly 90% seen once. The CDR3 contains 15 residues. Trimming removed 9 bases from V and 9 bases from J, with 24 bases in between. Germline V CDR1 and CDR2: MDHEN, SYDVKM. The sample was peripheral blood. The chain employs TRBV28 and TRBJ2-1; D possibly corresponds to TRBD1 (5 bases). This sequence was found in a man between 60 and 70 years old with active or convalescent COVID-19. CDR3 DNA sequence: TGTGCCAGTTACACAGGCGGCACCTCCGCAGGTGAGCAGTTCTTC. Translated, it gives CASYTGGTSAGEQFF.